Given below is one T cell receptor beta chain in context. The data were taken from a study of control samples from healthy donors and cancer patients. The CDR3 covers 13 residues. Trimming took off 6 bases at V and 5 bases at J, with 14 bases between the two ends. CDR1 is SNHLY and CDR2 is FYNNEI in the germline V gene. This table comes from immunoSEQ multiplex PCR, and its TCRdb copy is limited to in-frame clones, with some not included. The data contain 55,000 to 85,000 clones, about 89% of them singletons. The chain couples TRBV2 to TRBJ2-7, with D uncertain. This TCR derives from a woman aged 50 to 60 with head and neck cancer. Sequences were obtained from PBMCs. DNA for the CDR3: TGTGCCAGCAGGACGGACCGCACGAACGAGCAGTACTTC. Encoded protein: CASRTDRTNEQYF.